The 25 T cell receptor beta chains below come from one sample, sequenced in a study of cytomegalovirus exposure and HLA in healthy donors. In the PCR, 60 Vbeta and 13 Jbeta primers were used. Clones were sequenced by immunoSEQ multiplex PCR, and TCRdb holds only the in-frame ones, with some missing. The table shows under 200,000 clones, with over 60% occurring only once. The specimen sequenced was PBMCs. The receptors stem from a man over 45 in good health and CMV-seropositive.

The chain links TRBV7-9 to TRBJ1-2; TRBD1 agrees at 9 bases. The germline gives CDR1 SEHNR, CDR2 FQNEAQ (reference sequence). The V gene end was trimmed by 5 bases and the J gene end by 7 bases; junction bases not matched to a gene: 14. The length of the CDR3 is 16 residues. DNA of the CDR3: TGTGCCAGCAGCCCTCGACAGGGGGGGGTCCTCTCTGGCTACACCTTC. It encodes CASSPRQGGVLSGYTF.

The chain has TRBV15 and TRBJ1-5, with 9 bases fitting TRBD1. CDR3 length: 15 residues. Germline V gene data show CDR1 as LNHNV and CDR2 as YYDKDF (reference sequence). Trimming removed 3 bases from V and 3 bases from J; junction bases left unmatched: 3. In DNA form, the CDR3 reads TGTGCCACCAGCAGGAGGACAGGGGACAATCAGCCCCAGCATTTT. Protein sequence: CATSRRTGDNQPQHF. Based on the CDR3 plus reference TRBV15 and TRBJ1-5, the full variable domain is DAMVIQNPRYQVTQFGKPVTLSCSQTLNHNVMYWYQQKSSQAPKLLFHYYDKDFNNEADTPDNFQSRRPNTSFCFLDIRSPGLGDTAMYLCATSRRTGDNQPQHFGDGTRLSIL.

This clone was counted a few times. This CDR3 reads CASSPNRGLNEKLFF. Written as DNA, the CDR3 is TGTGCCAGCTCCCCCAATAGGGGGCTTAATGAAAAACTGTTTTTT. The chain employs TRBV19 and TRBJ1-4; 7 bases map to TRBD1. Germline V gene data show CDR1 as LNHDA and CDR2 as SQIVND (reference sequence). V was pared by 9 bases and J by 4 bases, with 11 bases of the junction left unmatched. The CDR3 totals 15 residues.

The rearrangement links TRBV11-2 to TRBJ2-5; maybe TRBD1 (5 bases). V shed 0 bases and J shed 3 bases, with 14 bases lying between them. From germline, CDR1 is SGHAT and CDR2 FQNNGV. The CDR3 loop spans 16 amino acids. The CDR3 DNA sequence: TGTGCCAGCAGCTTAGATAGAGGAAAAGGGGAAGAGACCCAGTACTTC. Its protein product is CASSLDRGKGEETQYF.

This chain uses TRBV11-2 with TRBJ2-5; the D gene is possibly TRBD1 (6 bases). Germline CDR1 SGHAT, CDR2 FQNNGV. The CDR3 extends over 15 amino acids. V lost 3 bases to trimming and J lost 1 base, with 12 bases between them. CDR3 protein: CASSFYRATQETQYF. DNA for the CDR3: TGTGCCAGCAGCTTTTACAGGGCCACCCAAGAGACCCAGTACTTC.

The genes are TRBV5-8 and TRBJ1-2, with TRBD1 matching over 8 bases. Per germline, CDR1 SGHTS and CDR2 YDEGEE. This CDR3 is 13 amino acids long. Trimming removed 4 bases from V and 5 bases from J; junction bases left unmatched: 4. The CDR3 coding sequence is TGTGCCAGCAGCCAACAGGGGGTATATGGCTACACCTTC. Protein sequence: CASSQQGVYGYTF.

The chain recombines TRBV20-1 with TRBJ2-3; D is unclear. The V and J ends lost 6 bases and 7 bases respectively, with 8 bases between them. There are 10 residues in the CDR3. Germline values: CDR1 DFQATT, CDR2 SNEGSKA (reference sequence). DNA of the CDR3: TGCAGTGCGAGCATACATACGCAGTATTTT. Its translation is CSASIHTQYF.

This clone has more than one count but fewer than ten. The chain carries TRBV18 and TRBJ2-5; TRBD2 matches at 8 bases. Losses at the gene ends were 6 bases for V and 5 bases for J; bases not matched to a gene: 8. Germline CDR1 KGHSH, CDR2 LQKENI. This CDR3 spans 14 amino acids. The CDR3 nucleotides are TGTGCCAGCTCCGGGGGGGCGAATCGGGAGACCCAGTACTTC. Residues: CASSGGANRETQYF.

This clone came up a few times. CDR3 sequence: CASRGAGANVLTF. For the CDR3, the DNA is TGTGCCAGCCGGGGGGCTGGGGCCAACGTCCTGACTTTC. The rearrangement links TRBV28 to TRBJ2-6, with 7 bases matching TRBD2. This CDR3 comprises 13 residues. V trimming: 8 bases; J trimming: 2 bases; junction bases outside the gene matches: 0. CDR1 MDHEN and CDR2 SYDVKM come from the germline V gene.

This clone was counted a few times. The J gene is TRBJ1-2, the V gene TRBV19, with no clear D. The CDR3 is 12 amino acids. Germline CDR1 is LNHDA and CDR2 is SQIVND (reference sequence). Trimming pared 3 bases from V and 7 bases from J, leaving 9 bases between. The CDR3 spells CASSIQAGGYTF. The CDR3 nucleotides are TGTGCCAGTAGTATTCAGGCCGGTGGCTACACCTTC.

The V and J genes are TRBV9 and TRBJ2-1; TRBD2 agrees at 7 bases. The J segment lost 4 bases and the V segment lost 3 bases, leaving 10 bases of the junction unmatched. CDR3 length: 16 amino acids. CDR1 and CDR2 (germline): SGDLS, YYNGEE. In nucleotides, the CDR3 is TGTGCCAGCAGCGCCCTAGGGCTAGCGGTTTACAATGAGCAGTTCTTC. This translates into CASSALGLAVYNEQFF. Full variable domain (outside the CDR3, taken from reference TRBV9 and TRBJ2-1): DSGVTQTPKHLITATGQRVTLRCSPRSGDLSVYWYQQSLDQGLQFLIQYYNGEERAKGNILERFSAQQFPDLHSELNLSSLELGDSALYFCASSALGLAVYNEQFFGPGTRLTVL.

This chain joins TRBV4-1 and TRBJ1-5; 7 bases align to TRBD1. The CDR3 extends over 13 amino acids. Trimming took 3 bases from V and 4 from J; bases not matched to a gene: 0. In germline, CDR1 is MGHRA, CDR2 YSYEKL. In nucleotides, the CDR3 is TGCGCCAGCAGCCAGGGACAGAATCAGCCCCAGCATTTT. Its protein is CASSQGQNQPQHF.

V is TRBV6-5 and J is TRBJ2-2; no clear D gene. Trimming shortened V by 5 bases and J by 5 bases, and 6 bases separated the two germline ends. In germline, CDR1 is MNHEY, CDR2 SVGAGI. This CDR3 is built from 12 residues. CDR3 nucleotides: TGTGCCAGCAGTCACGGTACCGGGGAGCTGTTTTTT. Its protein is CASSHGTGELFF.

V usage is TRBV7-9 and J usage is TRBJ2-2; 10 bases match TRBD2. V lost 5 bases, J lost 2 bases, and 5 bases stayed unmatched. In germline, CDR1 is SEHNR, CDR2 FQNEAQ (reference sequence). The CDR3 contains 16 residues. The DNA of the CDR3 is TGTGCCAGCAGCCGAGCGGGGGGGACTAACACCGGGGAGCTGTTTTTT. Its translation is CASSRAGGTNTGELFF.

The chain joins TRBV10-3 to TRBJ2-5; D is undetermined. CDR1 is ENHRY and CDR2 is SYGVKD in the germline V gene. The CDR3 totals 17 residues. Deletions cut 2 bases from V and 1 base from J, with 17 bases between. CDR3 in DNA: TGTGCCATCAGTGAGGCTGATTGGCCTCAGATCCAAGAGACCCAGTACTTC. Translation gives CAISEADWPQIQETQYF.

Note on this clone: This sample also contains other DNA sequences that code for the same CDR3. The CDR3 here is CASSVRPGNTDTQYF. As DNA, the CDR3 is TGTGCCAGCAGCGTAAGGCCGGGGAACACAGATACGCAGTATTTT. The chain recombines TRBV9 with TRBJ2-3; tentative D call: TRBD2 (5 bases). The CDR3 has 15 amino acids. The V gene's germline CDR1 is SGDLS and CDR2 YYNGEE. The V end was cut by 1 base, the J end by 2 bases, with 11 bases between.

The chain combines TRBV6-1 with TRBJ1-4; weak D call: TRBD1 (5 bases). This CDR3 spans 14 amino acids. V gave up 3 bases and J gave up 5 bases, with 10 bases separating them. Germline CDR1 MNHNS, CDR2 SASEGT. CDR3 sequence: CASSDMGLNEKLFF. In DNA form, the CDR3 reads TGTGCCAGCAGTGATATGGGACTAAATGAAAAACTGTTTTTT.

The CDR3 nucleotides read TGTGCCACCAGCAGACCGGGACAGGGGCGAGAAAAACTGTTTTTT. Its protein is CATSRPGQGREKLFF. The genes are TRBV15 and TRBJ1-4; 10 bases are a match to TRBD1. Unmatched junction bases numbered 5, after V lost 2 bases and J lost 8 bases. There are 15 residues in the CDR3. The germline V gene encodes CDR1 LNHNV and CDR2 YYDKDF (reference sequence).

The chain combines TRBV14 with TRBJ2-1; TRBD2 matches 11 bases. J gave up 4 bases and V 0 bases, and 11 bases lay outside the gene matches. The CDR3 contains 19 residues. Germline loops: CDR1 SGHDN, CDR2 FVKESK. DNA for the CDR3: TGTGCCAGCAGCCAAGACTATAGCGGGGGGGAAATGCCATACAATGAGCAGTTCTTC. Translating it yields CASSQDYSGGEMPYNEQFF.

The chain couples TRBV6-1 to TRBJ2-7; D is possibly TRBD1 (5 bases). The CDR3 loop spans 15 amino acids. Per germline, CDR1 MNHNS and CDR2 SASEGT. V was shortened by 2 bases and J by 2 bases, with 13 bases between the two germline ends. This CDR3 reads CASSEKGHPAYEQYV. CDR3 bases: TGTGCCAGCAGTGAAAAGGGGCACCCCGCCTACGAGCAGTACGTC.

The genes are TRBV18 and TRBJ2-3; 8 nucleotides match TRBD2. Germline V gene sequence: CDR1 KGHSH, CDR2 LQKENI. V trimming: 3 bases; J trimming: 0 bases; junction bases outside the gene matches: 2. This CDR3 has 15 amino acids. The CDR3 DNA is TGTGCCAGCTCACCTAGCGGGGTCAGCACAGATACGCAGTATTTT. Its translation is CASSPSGVSTDTQYF.

CDR3 DNA sequence: TGTGCCAGCAGCCCCAGGGGGCGCACTGAAGCTTTCTTT. This encodes CASSPRGRTEAFF. The V and J genes are TRBV11-2 and TRBJ1-1, with TRBD1 matching over 8 bases. With V trimmed by 5 bases and J by 4 bases, 3 bases remained unmatched. CDR1 and CDR2 from the germline V gene are SGHAT and FQNNGV. This CDR3 spans 13 amino acids.

The V and J genes are TRBV6-5 and TRBJ1-1; the match to TRBD1 covers 7 bases. V trimming: 6 bases; J trimming: 6 bases; junction bases outside the gene matches: 7. The CDR3 has 13 residues. The germline CDR1 and CDR2 sequences are MNHEY and SVGAGI. In DNA form, the CDR3 reads TGTGCCAGCAGGAGACAGGGAAGGCCTGAAGCTTTCTTT. Protein product: CASRRQGRPEAFF.

The chain carries TRBV18 and TRBJ1-3, with 7 bases that match TRBD1. V lost 2 bases and J lost 0; bases outside the gene matches: 4. CDR3 size: 16 residues. Germline loops: CDR1 KGHSH, CDR2 LQKENI. In DNA form, the CDR3 reads TGTGCCAGCTCACCAGACAGGGTTTTCTCTGGAAACACCATATATTTT. Its protein product is CASSPDRVFSGNTIYF.

The chain is built from TRBV2 and TRBJ1-5; 7 nucleotides align to TRBD1. The V gene end was trimmed by 4 bases and the J gene end by 4 bases; junction bases not matched to a gene: 7. CDR3 size: 15 residues. The V gene's germline CDR1 is SNHLY and CDR2 FYNNEI. The CDR3 loop reads CASSVWDRVNQPQHF. CDR3 bases: TGTGCCAGCAGTGTGTGGGACAGAGTAAATCAGCCCCAGCATTTT.